This TCR beta chain was identified during a study of cytomegalovirus exposure and HLA in healthy donors. Healthy bone marrow donors made up the cohort. Study-wide points: Cytomegalovirus-associated status was assigned to 164 TCR beta chains. A later analysis reportedly found fewer N-insertions in an Asian-associated ancestry cluster than the roughly 730-donor mean. Some segments of the V type, notably TRBV6-2 and TRBV6-3, were excluded as indistinguishable.

The germline CDR1 and CDR2 sequences are GTSNPN and SVGIG (reference sequence). Deletions cut 2 bases from V and 14 bases from J, with 10 bases between. The CDR3 consists of 11 residues. The PCR employed 60 Vbeta primers together with 13 Jbeta primers. Only in-frame clones appear in the TCRdb table, and some are missing; sequencing was by immunoSEQ multiplex PCR. The sample contains 150,000 to 200,000 clones, approximately 86% of which appear only once. To note about this clone: Its matching antigen is unknown.

This sequence was found in a woman aged 18-29 years in good health and CMV-seronegative. The genes are TRBV30 and TRBJ1-6; no clear D gene. Sequencing was carried out using PBMCs. The CDR3 here is CAWSTTRTLHF. CDR3 nucleotide sequence: TGTGCCTGGAGTACCACCAGGACCCTCCACTTT.